Below, 13 T cell receptor beta chains from the same sample are listed, as sequenced in a study of healthy donors' naive CD4 and CD8 T cells. Starting from around 500 ng of total RNA, TCR libraries were made with linear amplification. One entry per CDR3 protein, called by TCRdb with MiXCR from the reads. The profile shows about 180,000 distinct CDR3 sequences, around 70% of them singletons. Source material: naive CD4+ and CD8+ T cells sorted from blood, pooled from several donors. Receptors were obtained from a pool of human donors in good health; the sample pools cells from several healthy donors.

V usage is TRBV6-5 and J usage is TRBJ2-7, with TRBD1 as a possible D gene (5 bases). The CDR3 loop spans 15 amino acids. Trimming shortened V by 5 bases and J by 4 bases, and 18 bases separated the two germline ends. Per germline, CDR1 MNHEY and CDR2 SVGAGI. This CDR3 is CASSAQAVSVYEQYF. Written as DNA, the CDR3 is TGTGCCAGCAGTGCACAGGCAGTTTCTGTATACGAGCAGTACTTC.

The table lists this clonotype with a few counts. The chain joins TRBV27 to TRBJ2-6; no clear D gene. The CDR3 covers 16 residues. The V end lost 8 bases, the J end lost 3 bases, and 17 bases lay between the germline ends. CDR1 is MNHEY, CDR2 SMNVEV, per germline (reference sequence). CDR3 sequence (DNA): TGTGCCAGCGGCCCGAGGAGTGTGAGTGGGGCCAACGTCCTGACTTTC. Its translation: CASGPRSVSGANVLTF. Full variable domain (outside the CDR3, taken from reference TRBV27 and TRBJ2-6): EAQVTQNPRYLITVTGKKLTVTCSQNMNHEYMSWYRQDPGLGLRQIYYSMNVEVTDKGDVPEGYKVSRKEKRNFPLILESPSPNQTSLYFCASGPRSVSGANVLTFGAGSRLTVL.

This clonotype was found once. The chain has TRBV12-5 and TRBJ1-2; 7 nucleotides agree with TRBD1. CDR3 length: 13 amino acids. Germline trimming cut 7 bases from V and 4 bases from J; bases unmatched to any gene: 6. The V gene's germline CDR1 is LGHNT and CDR2 FRNRAP. The CDR3 loop is CASALGTVYGYTF. Here the CDR3 DNA reads TGTGCTAGTGCCCTCGGGACAGTCTATGGCTACACCTTC. Based on the CDR3 plus reference TRBV12-5 and TRBJ1-2, the full variable domain is DARVTQTPRHKVTEMGQEVTMRCQPILGHNTVFWYRQTMMQGLELLAYFRNRAPLDDSGMPKDRFSAEMPDATLATLKIQPSEPRDSAVYFCASALGTVYGYTFGSGTRLTVV.

The J gene is TRBJ1-1, the V gene TRBV29-1; D might be TRBD1 (5 bases). The CDR3 length is 11 residues. The V end was cut by 7 bases, the J end by 3 bases, with 9 bases between. The germline CDR1 and CDR2 sequences are SQVTM and ANQGSEA. This CDR3 is CSGGGDTEAFF. CDR3 nucleotide sequence: TGCAGCGGGGGCGGGGACACTGAAGCTTTCTTT. Supplemented by reference TRBV29-1 and TRBJ1-1, the full variable domain reads SAVISQKPSRDICQRGTSLTIQCQVDSQVTMMFWYRQQPGQSLTLIATANQGSEATYESGFVIDKFPISRPNLTFSTLTVSNMSPEDSSIYLCSGGGDTEAFFGQGTRLTVV.

The chain employs TRBV6-5 and TRBJ1-3; 7 bases line up with TRBD1. V gave up 5 bases and J gave up 0 bases; unmatched junction bases: 7. Looked up from germline, CDR1 is MNHEY and CDR2 is SVGAGI. The CDR3 totals 16 residues. DNA of the CDR3: TGTGCCAGCAGTCGCCGACAGGGACACTCTGGAAACACCATATATTTT. Translation: CASSRRQGHSGNTIYF.

The chain carries TRBV20-1 and TRBJ2-1; no definite D call. The CDR3 totals 11 residues. With 3 bases removed from V and 9 bases from J, the gap between germline ends came to 9 bases. The germline V gene has CDR1 DFQATT and CDR2 SNEGSKA (reference sequence). CDR3 loop: CSASFGFEQFF. CDR3 nucleotides: TGCAGTGCTAGTTTCGGGTTTGAGCAGTTCTTC.

This clonotype was detected a few times. The genes are TRBV19 and TRBJ1-5; D is unclear. The V and J ends lost 5 bases and 2 bases respectively, with 13 bases between them. The CDR3 spans 15 residues. Germline lookup yields CDR1 LNHDA and CDR2 SQIVND (reference sequence). The CDR3 coding sequence is TGTGCCAGTAGTCTCCACGCGGGAGGCAATCAGCCCCAGCATTTT. Protein product: CASSLHAGGNQPQHF.

The chain is built from TRBV19 and TRBJ2-7; D remains unclear. Germline lookup yields CDR1 LNHDA and CDR2 SQIVND (reference sequence). This CDR3 is built from 14 residues. V was clipped by 6 bases and J by 4 bases, with 16 bases between them. The CDR3 DNA follows: TGTGCCAGTAGCCCTGGTGGGAATCTATACGAGCAGTACTTC. It codes for CASSPGGNLYEQYF.

The chain joins TRBV5-6 to TRBJ2-3; D call uncertain. The CDR3 totals 12 residues. V lost 5 bases, J lost 2 bases, and 6 bases lay in between. Germline V gene lookup returns CDR1 SGHDT and CDR2 YYEEEE. The CDR3 region is CASRQFTDTQYF. The CDR3 bases are TGTGCCAGCAGGCAGTTCACAGATACGCAGTATTTT.

This chain uses TRBV18 with TRBJ2-1, with D possibly being TRBD1 or TRBD2 (5 bases each). V dropped 2 bases and J dropped 8 bases, with 7 bases sitting between them. CDR1 is KGHSH, CDR2 LQKENI, per germline. The CDR3 has 12 residues. CDR3 sequence (DNA): TGTGCCAGCTCACCATTGGGGGATGAGCAGTTCTTC. It is translated as CASSPLGDEQFF.

V usage is TRBV12-3 or TRBV12-4 and J usage is TRBJ1-2; the D is unclear. The CDR3 is made up of 13 amino acids. Trimming removed 4 bases at V and 0 bases at J, with 6 bases between. CDR3 sequence (DNA): TGTGCCAGCAGTTCCCCAACTAACTATGGCTACACCTTC. It specifies CASSSPTNYGYTF.

The J gene is TRBJ2-1, the V gene TRBV29-1; 9 positions match TRBD2. Germline-derived CDR1 and CDR2 are SQVTM and ANQGSEA. The CDR3 consists of 13 residues. CDR3 sequence (DNA): TGCGGCGGGAGGGGCGGGAGTAGGGATGAGCAGTTCTTC. This encodes CGGRGGSRDEQFF.

The J gene is TRBJ2-3, the V gene TRBV18; 7 bases map to TRBD2. The CDR3 consists of 16 residues. Germline-derived CDR1 and CDR2 are KGHSH and LQKENI. Trimming at V came to 2 bases and at J to 2 bases, leaving 7 bases not matched to a gene. DNA for the CDR3: TGTGCCAGCTCACCAGTAAAAAGCGGGGTCACAGATACGCAGTATTTT. Protein sequence: CASSPVKSGVTDTQYF.